One sample yielded the 17 T cell receptor beta chains listed below, sequenced in a study of CXCR3-negative and CXCR3-positive naive CD8 T cells (dated by TCRdb to about 2019). These reads were obtained on a NextSeq 550. The Human TCR Profiling Kit (MiLaboratory) was used to make UMI-labeled 5' RACE TRB cDNA libraries. TCRdb reprocessed the public reads and reports one entry per CDR3 protein sequence, without DNA. The record for this sample contains about 43,000 distinct CDR3 sequences. The ten largest clones add up to around 10% of the sample. Sequencing used memory CD8+ T cells from blood. In light of the paper, this sample's cell subset or site label describes: conventional CD8+ memory T cells (TMEM), sorted as controls. Every receptor here comes from a human donor in good health. Some clones in this sample may be carry-over from other donors' samples.

J is TRBJ2-5 and V is TRBV28; TCRdb proposes TRBD1, but this gene call is untestable without DNA. CDR3 length equals 15 residues. Germline values: CDR1 MDHEN, CDR2 SYDVKM. CDR3 residues: CASSSAGGRKETQYF.

The chain carries TRBV4-3 and TRBJ2-5; with no DNA, the TCRdb D assignment of TRBD1 cannot be verified. Per germline, CDR1 LGHNA and CDR2 YSLEER. There are 14 residues in the CDR3. CDR3 residues: CASSPDRVGETQYF.

The V call is TRBV12-3 or TRBV12-4, the J call TRBJ2-7; the D call of TRBD2 rests on TCRdb alone, since no DNA is present to check it. The CDR3 sequence is 12 residues long. The CDR3: CASGAALYEQYF.

V is TRBV12-3 or TRBV12-4 and J is TRBJ1-2. The CDR3 is 12 amino acids. The CDR3 is CASSLSNYGYTF.

The genes are TRBV7-3 and TRBJ2-2; the D gene TCRdb calls, TRBD1, cannot be checked with no DNA. CDR3 size: 16 residues. Germline CDR1 SGHTA, CDR2 FQGTGA. This chain's CDR3 is CASSSTGAATTGELFF.

The chain links TRBV20-1 to TRBJ1-3. CDR1 is DFQATT and CDR2 is SNEGSKA in the germline V gene (reference sequence). The CDR3 is made up of 14 amino acids. CDR3 region: CSARVPHSGNTIYF.

This chain connects TRBV4-3 to TRBJ1-6. The germline V gene encodes CDR1 LGHNA and CDR2 YSLEER. The CDR3 loop spans 14 amino acids. The CDR3 loop reads CASSQESLRSPLHF.

The V and J genes are TRBV9 and TRBJ2-2. From germline, CDR1 is SGDLS and CDR2 YYNGEE. The CDR3 consists of 14 residues. CDR3 in amino acids: CASSVAMETGELFF.

The chain has TRBV28 and TRBJ2-7; the TCRdb call, TRBD1, lacks DNA for checking. The CDR3 has 14 amino acids. Per the germline V gene, CDR1 is MDHEN and CDR2 is SYDVKM. CDR3 amino acids: CASRNDIWGHEQYF.

The chain carries TRBV28 and TRBJ2-2; there is no DNA to check the TCRdb D call of TRBD2. This CDR3 has 14 residues. Germline lookup yields CDR1 MDHEN and CDR2 SYDVKM. The CDR3 loop is CASFLGRGTGELFF.

The CDR3 sequence is CASSSVTSGATDTQYF. V usage is TRBV28 and J usage is TRBJ2-3; as DNA is missing, the TRBD2 call by TCRdb cannot be tested. Germline values: CDR1 MDHEN, CDR2 SYDVKM. This CDR3 region has 16 residues.

The gene calls are TRBV29-1 and TRBJ2-1; as DNA is missing, the TRBD1 call by TCRdb cannot be tested. The length of the CDR3 is 13 residues. Germline V gene data show CDR1 as SQVTM and CDR2 as ANQGSEA. The CDR3 reads CSVPGTPYNEQFF.

The gene calls are TRBV10-1 and TRBJ2-1; TCRdb gives TRBD2 as the D gene, but with no DNA this cannot be confirmed. Germline CDR1 WNHNN, CDR2 SYGVQD (reference sequence). CDR3 length: 14 amino acids. The CDR3 region is CASSRLAGDNEQFF.

The CDR3 is CASSQDKADPDTQYF. The chain is built from TRBV3-1 and TRBJ2-3. CDR1 is LGHDT and CDR2 is YNNKEL in the germline V gene (reference sequence). The CDR3 is 15 amino acids.

This sequence joins TRBV28 and TRBJ2-1; TCRdb outputs TRBD1, but without DNA this stays unchecked. Germline lookup yields CDR1 MDHEN and CDR2 SYDVKM. The CDR3 is made up of 14 amino acids. The CDR3 sequence: CASSLEQAYNEQFF.

V usage is TRBV6-4 and J usage is TRBJ2-1; the TCRdb call, TRBD2, lacks DNA for checking. CDR3 size: 16 residues. The germline CDR1 and CDR2 sequences are MRHNA and SNTAGT. CDR3 amino acids: CASSDGGGSSYNEQFF.

This chain joins TRBV4-3 and TRBJ1-3; the D call from TCRdb, TRBD1, cannot be confirmed without DNA. CDR3 length equals 16 residues. Germline CDR1 and CDR2: LGHNA and YSLEER. CDR3 region: CASSQDWGDPGNTIYF.